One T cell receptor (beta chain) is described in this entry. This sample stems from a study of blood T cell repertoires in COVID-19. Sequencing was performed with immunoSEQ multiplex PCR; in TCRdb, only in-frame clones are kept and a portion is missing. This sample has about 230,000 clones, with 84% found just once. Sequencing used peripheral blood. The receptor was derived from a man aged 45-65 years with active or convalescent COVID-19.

The CDR3 coding sequence is TGTGCCAGCAGATCCGCAGATACGCAGTATTTT. This sequence encodes CASRSADTQYF. The chain uses TRBV5-4 and TRBJ2-3; D gene uncertain. V was trimmed by 5 bases and J by 4 bases, leaving 5 bases between them. The germline V gene encodes CDR1 SGHNT and CDR2 YYREEE (reference sequence). The length of the CDR3 is 11 residues.